This TCR beta chain was captured by sequencing in a study of cytomegalovirus exposure and HLA in healthy donors. The PCR was carried out with 60 Vbeta primers and 13 Jbeta primers. Measured with immunoSEQ multiplex PCR; TCRdb has only the in-frame clones, and not every one. The sample has roughly 120,000 clones, roughly two thirds seen once. After removal of 0 bases from V and 5 bases from J, the junction contained 5 bases not matched to a gene. Germline CDR1 reads MNHNS; CDR2 reads SASEGT. The CDR3 contains 15 residues. The TCR was taken from a young man in good health and CMV-seropositive. This chain uses TRBV6-1 with TRBJ1-2; TRBD1 matches at 8 bases. Material for sequencing was PBMCs. CDR3 sequence: CASSEAATGVYGYTF. CDR3 nucleotide sequence: TGTGCCAGCAGTGAAGCGGCGACAGGGGTTTATGGCTACACCTTC.